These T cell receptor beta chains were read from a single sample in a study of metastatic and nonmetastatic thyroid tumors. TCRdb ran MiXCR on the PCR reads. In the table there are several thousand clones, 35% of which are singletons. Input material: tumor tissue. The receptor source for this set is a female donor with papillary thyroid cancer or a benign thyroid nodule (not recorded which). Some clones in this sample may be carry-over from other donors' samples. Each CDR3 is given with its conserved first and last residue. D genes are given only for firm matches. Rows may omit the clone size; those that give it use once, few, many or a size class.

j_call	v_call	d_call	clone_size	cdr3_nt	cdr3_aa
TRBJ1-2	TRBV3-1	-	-	TGTGCCAGCAGCCAAGCCTATGGGGGGTATGGCTACACCTTC	CASSQAYGGYGYTF
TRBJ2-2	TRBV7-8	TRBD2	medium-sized	TGTGCCAGCAGCTTAGCGGGACTAGACTTCGCGAACACCGGGGAGCTGTTTTTT	CASSLAGLDFANTGELFF
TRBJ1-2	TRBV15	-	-	TGTGCCACCAGCAGAGCCCAGGGGCCGGAGGGCTACACCTTC	CATSRAQGPEGYTF
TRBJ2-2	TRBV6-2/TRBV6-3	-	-	TGTGCCAGCAGTTACGGATGGGGCACCGGGGAGCTGTTTTTT	CASSYGWGTGELFF
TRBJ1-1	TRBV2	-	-	TGTGCCAGCAGTGTTAAGGTGGTGAACACTGAAGCTTTCTTT	CASSVKVVNTEAFF
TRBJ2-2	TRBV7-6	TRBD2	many	TGTGCCAGCAGCCCCGAGACTAGCGGCTACACCGGGGAGCTGTTTTTT	CASSPETSGYTGELFF
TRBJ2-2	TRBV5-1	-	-	TGCGCCAGCAGCTTGACAGCCGGGGAGCTGTTTTTT	CASSLTAGELFF
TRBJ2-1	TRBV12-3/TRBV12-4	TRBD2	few	TGTGCCAGCACCTACAGACTAGCGGGGGGGCCCGTTGAGCAGTTCTTC	CASTYRLAGGPVEQFF
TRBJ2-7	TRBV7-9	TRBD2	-	TGTGCCAGCAGCTTAGTGGGACTAGCGGGCTACGAGCAGTACTTC	CASSLVGLAGYEQYF
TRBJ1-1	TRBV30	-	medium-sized	TGTGCCTGGATATTCACAGGTGTAGGTGAAGCTTTCTTT	CAWIFTGVGEAFF
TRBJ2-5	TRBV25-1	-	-	TGTGCCAGCAGTGAGTCGACAGCCCGGCGGCCCCAGTACTTC	CASSESTARRPQYF
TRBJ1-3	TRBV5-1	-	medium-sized	TGCGCCAGCAGCTGGGACAACTCTGGAAACACCATATATTTT	CASSWDNSGNTIYF
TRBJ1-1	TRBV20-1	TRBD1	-	TGCAGTGCTAGAGATGCCCAGGGGGGTATGAACACTGAAGCTTTCTTT	CSARDAQGGMNTEAFF
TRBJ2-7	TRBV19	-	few	TGTGCCAGTGGGGGGTCGTACGAGCAGTACTTC	CASGGSYEQYF
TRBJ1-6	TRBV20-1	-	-	TGCAGTGCTAGAGATAGCGGGCTGGGCCATTCACCCCTCCACTTT	CSARDSGLGHSPLHF
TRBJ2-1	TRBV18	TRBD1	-	TGTGCCAGCTCACCATTTCCGGGACAGGGGGGTAATGAGCAGTTCTTC	CASSPFPGQGGNEQFF
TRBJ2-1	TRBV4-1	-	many	TGCGCCAGCAGCCAAGTAGAAATAAGCCTTAGCTCCTACAATGAGCAGTTCTTC	CASSQVEISLSSYNEQFF
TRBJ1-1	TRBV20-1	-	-	TGCAGTGCTACAGGGTGGAACACTGAAGCTTTCTTT	CSATGWNTEAFF
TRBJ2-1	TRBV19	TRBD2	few	TGTGCCAGTAGGAAATCCCAAGCGGGAGGGACCTACAATGAGCAGTTCTTC	CASRKSQAGGTYNEQFF
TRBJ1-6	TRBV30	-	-	TGTGCCTGGAGTGGTGGGGGCCCACCCCTCCACTTT	CAWSGGGPPLHF
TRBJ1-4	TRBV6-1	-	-	TGTGCCAGCAGTGAAGGTGCAGGGTGGAATGAAAAACTGTTTTTT	CASSEGAGWNEKLFF
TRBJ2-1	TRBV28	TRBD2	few	TGTGCCAGCAGCAAGACTAGCGGGAGTACTGAGCAGTTCTTC	CASSKTSGSTEQFF
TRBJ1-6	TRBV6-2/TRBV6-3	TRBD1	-	TGTGCCAGCACCGGGACAGGGCTCTACAAAGAGCCTAATTCACCCCTCCACTTT	CASTGTGLYKEPNSPLHF
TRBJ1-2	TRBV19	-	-	TGTGCCAGTAGTATAAGGGGGGACATTCTTACGGGCGGCTACACCTTC	CASSIRGDILTGGYTF
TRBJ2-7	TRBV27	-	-	TGTGCCACCCAAAGGGGTTTTAGCTCCTACGAGCAGTACTTC	CATQRGFSSYEQYF
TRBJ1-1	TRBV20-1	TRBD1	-	TGCAGTGCTCCACAGGGGGGGACTGAAGCTTTCTTT	CSAPQGGTEAFF
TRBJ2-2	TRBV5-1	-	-	TGCGCCAGCAGCTTGGATGGAAGTGGCACCGGGGAGCTGTTTTTT	CASSLDGSGTGELFF
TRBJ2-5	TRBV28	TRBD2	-	TGTGCCAGCAGTTTCTCTACTAGCGGGAGCGGGGGCCAAGAGACCCAGTACTTC	CASSFSTSGSGGQETQYF
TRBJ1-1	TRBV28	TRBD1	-	TGTGCCAGCATCCTTAGTCCCGGGACAGGCCCAAACACTGAAGCTTTCTTT	CASILSPGTGPNTEAFF
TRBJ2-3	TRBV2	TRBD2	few	TGTGCCAGCGCTGGGACTAGCAGGGCAGATACGCAGTATTTT	CASAGTSRADTQYF
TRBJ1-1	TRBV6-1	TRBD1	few	TGTGCCAGCAGTGAAGCGCCCACAGGGGCGAACACTGAAGCTTTCTTT	CASSEAPTGANTEAFF
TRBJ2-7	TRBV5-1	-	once	TGCGCCAGCAGCTTGAGGGGTCAGGCCTACGAGCAGTACTTC	CASSLRGQAYEQYF
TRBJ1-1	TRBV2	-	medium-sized	TGTGCCAGCAGGGATCCTAACGGGGGCCTGAACACTGAAGCTTTCTTT	CASRDPNGGLNTEAFF
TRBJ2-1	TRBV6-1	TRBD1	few	TGTGCCAGCAGTGACTCTAGGACAGGGAGTTACAATGAGCAGTTCTTC	CASSDSRTGSYNEQFF
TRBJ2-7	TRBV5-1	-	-	TGCGCCAGCAGCGTCGGACCTAGCTACGAGCAGTACTTC	CASSVGPSYEQYF
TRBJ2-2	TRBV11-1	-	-	TGTGCCAGCAGCCCGGGGGCTCCCATCAACACCGGGGAGCTGTTTTTT	CASSPGAPINTGELFF
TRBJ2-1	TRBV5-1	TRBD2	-	TGCGCCAGCAGCCTTAGGGGACTAGCGGCCAACAATGAGCAGTTCTTC	CASSLRGLAANNEQFF
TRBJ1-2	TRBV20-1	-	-	TGCAGTGCACCTAAAAGGGGGGATGGAGGCTACACCTTC	CSAPKRGDGGYTF
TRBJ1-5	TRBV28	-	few	TGTGCCAGCAGTTTAATTGGGGGCGGACAGCCCCAGCATTTT	CASSLIGGGQPQHF
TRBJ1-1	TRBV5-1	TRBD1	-	TGCGCCAGCAGCTGGACAGGGGGCGGTGCGGACACTGAAGCTTTCTTT	CASSWTGGGADTEAFF
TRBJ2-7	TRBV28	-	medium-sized	TGTGCCAGCAGTTTAATCCACGAGCAGTACTTC	CASSLIHEQYF
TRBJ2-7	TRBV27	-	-	TGTGCCAGCAGTTCACAGGGTCGGGGATCCTACGAGCAGTACTTC	CASSSQGRGSYEQYF
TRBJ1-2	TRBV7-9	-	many	TGTGCCAGCAGCTCACCCAGGCATGGCTACACCTTC	CASSSPRHGYTF
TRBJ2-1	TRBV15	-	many	TGTGCCACCAGCAGAACTGACCCGACGAGGCAGTTCTTC	CATSRTDPTRQFF
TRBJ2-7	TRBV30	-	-	TGTGCCTGGAGTGTCCCAGGTTCAGCCTACGAGCAGTACTTC	CAWSVPGSAYEQYF
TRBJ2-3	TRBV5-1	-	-	TGCGCCAGCAGCTTGGTAGTCGCTCCACACACAGATACGCAGTATTTT	CASSLVVAPHTDTQYF
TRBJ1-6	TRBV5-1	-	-	TGCGCCAGCAGCTCACAATACAGGGCGGGTGGTTCACCCCTCCACTTT	CASSSQYRAGGSPLHF
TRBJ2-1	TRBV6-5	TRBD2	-	TGTGCCAGCAGTTATAGGCGACTAGCCGGAGCTAATGAGCAGTTCTTC	CASSYRRLAGANEQFF
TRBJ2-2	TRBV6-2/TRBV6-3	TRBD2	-	TGTGCCAGCAGCCCGGACCAGCGGGGCTTACTAACACCGGGGAGCTGTTTT	CASSPDQRGLLTPGSCF
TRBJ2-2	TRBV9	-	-	TGTGCCAGCAGCAAGACCGTCGGGACACCTACCGGGGAGCTGTTTTTT	CASSKTVGTPTGELFF
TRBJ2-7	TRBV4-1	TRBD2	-	TGCGCCAGCAGCCAACCGACTAGCGGGAGGGCTTACGAGCAGTACTTC	CASSQPTSGRAYEQYF
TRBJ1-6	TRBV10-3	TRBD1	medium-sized	TGTGCCATCAGGGAGGACAGGGTCGATAATTCACCCCTCCACTTT	CAIREDRVDNSPLHF
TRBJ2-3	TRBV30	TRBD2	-	TGTGCCTGGAGTAAGGCGGGAGTCGCAGATACGCAGTATTTT	CAWSKAGVADTQYF
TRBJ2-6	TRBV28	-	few	TGTGCCAGCAGTTTTGGCCCCCCTTCTGGGGCCAACGTCCTGACTTTC	CASSFGPPSGANVLTF
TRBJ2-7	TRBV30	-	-	TGTGCCTGGAGTCAACAGGCTTGGGAGCAGTACTTC	CAWSQQAWEQYF
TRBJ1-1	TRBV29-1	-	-	TGCAGCGTTGGGGGCCAGGGGAAAGCTTTCTTT	CSVGGQGKAFF
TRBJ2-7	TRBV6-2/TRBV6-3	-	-	TGTGCCAGCAGAGGGGCCGAGTCCGGATACGAGCAGTACTTC	CASRGAESGYEQYF
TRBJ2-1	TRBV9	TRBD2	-	TGTGCCAGCAGCGTAGTAGGACTAGCGGGGGGGGAAAATGAGCAGTTCTTC	CASSVVGLAGGENEQFF
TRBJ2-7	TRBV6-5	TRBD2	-	TGTGCCAGCAGTTGGACTAGCGGGAGTGTAAACTCCTACGAGCAGTACTTC	CASSWTSGSVNSYEQYF
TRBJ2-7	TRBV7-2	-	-	TGTGCCAGCAGCGGGACGGAAGAGCAGTACTTC	CASSGTEEQYF